Below, 32 T cell receptor beta chains from the same sample are listed, as sequenced in a study of T cell responses to AZD1222 COVID-19 vaccine. The data were produced by immunoSEQ multiplex PCR, yet TCRdb's version contains in-frame clones alone and is incomplete. The repertoire holds tens of thousands of clones, with about 87% as singletons. The specimen was peripheral blood, collected on day 0 of AZD1222 vaccination. These receptors were obtained from an adult in good health.

V gene TRBV12-3 or TRBV12-4 combines with J gene TRBJ1-2, with 9 positions matching TRBD1. J was trimmed by 8 bases and V by 6 bases; bases with no gene match: 7. This CDR3 has 13 amino acids. The chain's CDR3 is CASSPTGGVGYTF. CDR3 sequence (DNA): TGTGCCAGCAGCCCGACAGGGGGGGTAGGCTACACCTTC.

The V call is TRBV2, the J call TRBJ1-5, with D unresolved. V was pared by 4 bases and J by 0 bases, with 13 bases between. CDR3 length equals 16 residues. The germline V gene has CDR1 SNHLY and CDR2 FYNNEI. The CDR3 DNA follows: TGTGCCAGCAGTGGCGGACGGGCAGATAGCAATCAGCCCCAGCATTTT. It is translated as CASSGGRADSNQPQHF.

The genes are TRBV3-1 (or the pseudogene TRBV3-2) and TRBJ2-2; D is uncertain. Between the trimmed V and J ends, which lost 2 bases and 6 bases, there was a span of 4 bases. The CDR3 sequence is 12 residues long. Germline-derived CDR1 and CDR2 are LGHDT and YNNKEL (reference sequence). CDR3 sequence reads: CASSQPSGELFF. The CDR3 DNA follows: TGTGCCAGCAGCCAACCCTCCGGGGAGCTGTTTTTT.

This clone was seen once. This CDR3 reads CASSRGTKLFF. CDR3 DNA sequence: TGTGCCAGCAGCCGGGGGACGAAGCTGTTTTTT. The V and J genes are TRBV7-2 and TRBJ1-4, with a tentative D call TRBD1 (5 bases). The CDR3 covers 11 residues. V was clipped by 5 bases and J by 14 bases, with 12 bases between them. Looked up from germline, CDR1 is SGHTA and CDR2 is FQGNSA.

A note on this clone: At one boundary the junction diverges from the germline segment, which might be a read error. V usage is TRBV7-7 and J usage is TRBJ2-2; TRBD2 matches at 8 bases. This CDR3 region has 16 residues. CDR1 is SSHAT and CDR2 is FNYEAQ in the germline V gene (reference sequence). This CDR3 is CASSLEVAGFTGELFF. The CDR3 coding sequence is TGTGCTAGCAGCTTAGAGGTAGCGGGATTTACCGGGGAGCTGTTTTTT.

The rearrangement joins TRBV29-1 to TRBJ1-1, with D hard to call. Germline V lookup: CDR1 SQVTM, CDR2 ANQGSEA. This CDR3 has 13 residues. Trimming pared 8 bases from V and 1 base from J, leaving 14 bases between. The DNA for the CDR3 is TGCAGCTCAAGGACTTATGCGAACACTGAAGCTTTCTTT. Protein: CSSRTYANTEAFF. The whole variable domain, remainder taken from reference TRBV29-1 and TRBJ1-1, is SAVISQKPSRDICQRGTSLTIQCQVDSQVTMMFWYRQQPGQSLTLIATANQGSEATYESGFVIDKFPISRPNLTFSTLTVSNMSPEDSSIYLCSSRTYANTEAFFGQGTRLTVV.

The V and J genes are TRBV12-3 or TRBV12-4 and TRBJ1-4; 7 bases agree with TRBD1. The CDR3 has 13 amino acids. V lost 1 base and J lost 11; bases outside the gene matches: 4. CDR3 DNA: TGTGCCAGCAGTTTAGTGGGACAGACGAAACTGTTTTTT. This translates into CASSLVGQTKLFF.

The rearrangement joins TRBV18 to TRBJ1-2, with D hard to call. This CDR3 region has 13 residues. The ends were cut back, 5 bases at V and 4 bases at J, with 11 bases in the middle. Germline assignment: CDR1 KGHSH and CDR2 LQKENI. The CDR3: CASSSGVAYGYTF. In nucleotides, the CDR3 is TGTGCCAGCTCATCCGGGGTAGCCTATGGCTACACCTTC.

The genes are TRBV2 and TRBJ1-6, with 8 bases identical to TRBD1. The CDR3 is made up of 14 amino acids. Germline V gene lookup returns CDR1 SNHLY and CDR2 FYNNEI. Trimming at V came to 8 bases and at J to 9 bases, leaving 9 bases not matched to a gene. The chain's CDR3 is CASGLTGEGSPLHF. The DNA for the CDR3 is TGTGCCAGCGGCCTGACAGGGGAGGGTTCACCCCTCCACTTT.

This clone was seen a single time. The genes are TRBV6-5 and TRBJ2-1; D is undetermined. The CDR3 consists of 15 residues. Germline V CDR1 and CDR2: MNHEY, SVGAGI. Trimming stripped 6 bases from V and 6 bases from J, with 18 bases between. CDR3 residues: CASSPWRTTPNEQFF. The CDR3 region has the DNA TGTGCCAGCAGCCCGTGGCGGACCACACCCAATGAGCAGTTCTTC.

This clone was counted a single time. This chain connects TRBV2 to TRBJ2-3; D is possibly TRBD2 (6 bases). Germline V gives CDR1 SNHLY, CDR2 FYNNEI. This CDR3 is built from 13 residues. Trimming removed 5 bases from V and 6 bases from J, with 12 bases in between. As DNA, the CDR3 is TGTGCCAGCAGTCTTTGGGAGGTGGATACGCAGTATTTT. Protein product: CASSLWEVDTQYF.

This clone was seen only once. Additional DNA sequences in this sample encode the identical CDR3. This chain links TRBV7-2 with TRBJ1-1; no firm D call. V dropped 2 bases and J dropped 1 base, with 5 bases sitting between them. Germline CDR1 is SGHTA and CDR2 is FQGNSA. CDR3 size: 13 residues. The CDR3 bases are TGTGCCAGCAGCTTAACAGAGAACACTGAAGCTTTCTTT. As protein: CASSLTENTEAFF.

The gene calls are TRBV9 and TRBJ2-5, with 11 bases fitting TRBD2. V shed 3 bases and J 3 bases; nucleotides not matched to a gene: 4. CDR1 is SGDLS, CDR2 YYNGEE, per germline. The CDR3 totals 15 residues. The CDR3 is CASSDSGLAEETQYF. DNA of the CDR3: TGTGCCAGCAGCGACTCGGGACTAGCGGAAGAGACCCAGTACTTC.

The chain links TRBV7-9 to TRBJ1-2, with 11 bases identical to TRBD1. The CDR3 runs to 15 residues. V trimming: 1 base; J trimming: 6 bases; junction bases outside the gene matches: 4. Germline CDR1 is SEHNR and CDR2 is FQNEAQ (reference sequence). CDR3 DNA sequence: TGTGCCAGCAGCTTAGGCGGACAGGGGGCACATGGCTACACCTTC. Protein: CASSLGGQGAHGYTF.

The rearrangement links TRBV15 to TRBJ2-5; D is perhaps TRBD2 (5 bases). Germline CDR1 LNHNV, CDR2 YYDKDF (reference sequence). The germline V and J ends were trimmed by 3 bases and 4 bases, with 18 bases remaining between them. This CDR3 is built from 16 residues. The DNA for the CDR3 is TGTGCCACCAGCAGCCAATTTGGGAGTCGCGGAGAGACCCAGTACTTC. It translates to CATSSQFGSRGETQYF.

The chain couples TRBV19 to TRBJ2-1; 7 bases agree with TRBD2. Germline V gene lookup returns CDR1 LNHDA and CDR2 SQIVND (reference sequence). The ends lost 6 bases at V and 0 bases at J; junction bases unmatched: 8. CDR3 size: 16 residues. CDR3 residues: CASRRASGSSYNEQFF. The CDR3 nucleotides are TGTGCCAGTAGGAGAGCTAGCGGTAGCTCCTACAATGAGCAGTTCTTC. Together with reference TRBV19 and TRBJ2-1, the CDR3 gives the full variable domain: DGGITQSPKYLFRKEGQNVTLSCEQNLNHDAMYWYRQDPGQGLRLIYYSQIVNDFQKGDIAEGYSVSREKKESFPLTVTSAQKNPTAFYLCASRRASGSSYNEQFFGPGTRLTVL.

The chain is built from TRBV7-8 and TRBJ1-5; TRBD1 matches 9 bases. This CDR3 has 16 amino acids. V was clipped by 3 bases and J by 2 bases; unmatched bases: 5. Germline-derived CDR1 and CDR2 are SGHVS and FQNEAQ. The CDR3 bases are TGTGCCAGCAGCTTCCAACAGGGGGCTCGCAATCAGCCCCAGCATTTT. Translation: CASSFQQGARNQPQHF. Full variable domain (rest looked up from reference TRBV7-8 and TRBJ1-5): GAGVSQSPRYKVAKRGQDVALRCDPISGHVSLFWYQQALGQGPEFLTYFQNEAQLDKSGLPSDRFFAERPEGSVSTLKIQRTQQEDSAVYLCASSFQQGARNQPQHFGDGTRLSIL.

The chain combines TRBV5-1 with TRBJ2-7; unclear D gene. Trimming pared 0 bases from V and 5 bases from J, leaving 6 bases between. The CDR3 spans 12 residues. The germline CDR1 and CDR2 sequences are SGHRS and YFSETQ. The CDR3 spells CASSLDADEQYF. For the CDR3, the DNA is TGCGCCAGCAGCTTGGATGCCGACGAGCAGTACTTC.

The chain carries TRBV5-4 and TRBJ2-7; D not certain. Germline lookup yields CDR1 SGHNT and CDR2 YYREEE (reference sequence). V lost 6 bases and J 5 bases, leaving 18 bases between the germline ends. The CDR3 is 14 residues long. For the CDR3, the DNA is TGTGCCAGCACCAGCCATCCCAGGAACGACGAGCAGTACTTC. It specifies CASTSHPRNDEQYF.

The V and J genes are TRBV12-3 or TRBV12-4 and TRBJ2-7; a possible D gene is TRBD2 (6 bases). V gave up 6 bases and J gave up 6 bases, with 12 bases separating them. The CDR3 spans 12 residues. The CDR3 sequence is CASSPRGGEQYF. The CDR3 DNA sequence: TGTGCCAGCAGCCCAAGGGGAGGCGAGCAGTACTTC.

This sequence joins TRBV21-1 and TRBJ2-1; the table assigns TRBD2, which was not confirmed against the DNA. TRBV21-1 is flagged as a pseudogene. CDR3 size: 20 residues. The CDR3 region has the DNA TGTGCCAGCAGCAAAGCTCTCAGTAGCGGGAGCCCATGGCTTTACAATGAGCAGTTCTTC. Its protein product is CASSKALSSGSPWLYNEQFF.

The V call is TRBV7-9, the J call TRBJ1-2; unclear D gene. V shed 1 base and J shed 2 bases, with 11 bases lying between them. CDR3 size: 15 residues. CDR1 is SEHNR, CDR2 FQNEAQ, per germline (reference sequence). The CDR3 DNA follows: TGTGCCAGCAGCTTAGTGGCAGGTTCGAACTATGGCTACACCTTC. Amino acid sequence: CASSLVAGSNYGYTF.

V is TRBV7-2 and J is TRBJ2-5; 10 bases line up with TRBD2. CDR3 length: 17 amino acids. V dropped 3 bases and J dropped 5; count of bases not matched to a gene: 12. Germline CDR1 reads SGHTA; CDR2 reads FQGNSA. CDR3 sequence: CASSFRPSGSPFETQYF. The CDR3 nucleotides are TGTGCCAGCAGCTTTAGGCCTAGCGGGAGTCCCTTCGAGACCCAGTACTTC.

The genes are TRBV9 and TRBJ2-7, with D possibly TRBD2 on 6 matching bases. The CDR3 runs to 14 residues. Germline V gives CDR1 SGDLS, CDR2 YYNGEE. With 4 bases removed from V and 2 bases from J, the gap between germline ends came to 13 bases. The CDR3 here is CASSRRREPYEQYF. CDR3 DNA: TGTGCCAGCAGCAGACGACGGGAGCCCTACGAGCAGTACTTC.

The V and J genes are TRBV6-2 or TRBV6-3 and TRBJ1-1; no definite D call. From germline, CDR1 is MNHEY and CDR2 SVGEGT. V was pared by 4 bases and J by 5 bases, with 8 bases between. The CDR3 has 12 amino acids. CDR3 nucleotides: TGTGCCAGCAGTTTTGTGGGGACTGAAGCTTTCTTT. This gives the protein CASSFVGTEAFF.

The J gene is TRBJ1-3, the V gene TRBV7-9; D is ambiguous. The CDR3 has 15 residues. V dropped 4 bases and J dropped 2 bases, with 12 bases sitting between them. The germline gives CDR1 SEHNR, CDR2 FQNEAQ (reference sequence). The CDR3 protein is CASSSSGGPGNTIYF. The CDR3 DNA is TGTGCCAGCAGCTCCTCGGGAGGTCCTGGAAACACCATATATTTT. Complete variable domain (other parts from reference TRBV7-9 and TRBJ1-3): DTGVSQNPRHKITKRGQNVTFRCDPISEHNRLYWYRQTLGQGPEFLTYFQNEAQLEKSRLLSDRFSAERPKGSFSTLEIQRTEQGDSAMYLCASSSSGGPGNTIYFGEGSWLTVV.

CDR3 DNA sequence: TGTGCCAGCAGCTGGAGTAGGCTAGCGGGCTACGAGCAGTACTTC. Protein: CASSWSRLAGYEQYF. This chain uses TRBV13 with TRBJ2-7; 8 positions agree with TRBD2. The CDR3 spans 15 residues. Germline-derived CDR1 and CDR2 are PRHDT and FYEKMQ (reference sequence). The V gene end was trimmed by 4 bases and the J gene end by 3 bases; junction bases not matched to a gene: 8.

The chain uses TRBV5-5 and TRBJ2-2; weak D call: TRBD2 (5 bases). The germline V and J ends were trimmed by 2 bases and 1 base, with 9 bases remaining between them. Germline V lookup: CDR1 SGHKS, CDR2 YYEKEE (reference sequence). The CDR3 has 15 residues. For the CDR3, the DNA is TGTGCCAGCAGCTTATTCGCGGGGAACACCGGGGAGCTGTTTTTT. Amino acid sequence: CASSLFAGNTGELFF.

The rearrangement uses TRBV7-9 and TRBJ2-7; D may be TRBD1 (6 bases). Germline values: CDR1 SEHNR, CDR2 FQNEAQ (reference sequence). V was shortened by 1 base and J by 6 bases, with 13 bases between the two germline ends. CDR3 size: 14 residues. CDR3 nucleotides: TGTGCCAGCAGCTTAGGCCAGGGGAGTCCCGAGCAGTACTTC. As protein: CASSLGQGSPEQYF.

The chain employs TRBV10-3 and TRBJ2-1, with 8 bases that match TRBD1. Trimming removed 4 bases from V and 8 bases from J; junction bases left unmatched: 4. CDR1 is ENHRY, CDR2 SYGVKD, per germline. This CDR3 is 13 amino acids long. The CDR3 is CAISADRGYEQFF. In DNA form, the CDR3 reads TGTGCCATCAGTGCCGACAGGGGCTATGAGCAGTTCTTC.

This chain links TRBV24-1 with TRBJ1-5; no definite D call. Germline assignment: CDR1 KGHDR and CDR2 SFDVKD. The CDR3 covers 12 residues. V was shortened by 1 base and J by 9 bases, with 6 bases between the two germline ends. The CDR3 protein is CATSDFGGPQHF. The CDR3 region has the DNA TGTGCCACCAGTGATTTTGGAGGGCCCCAGCATTTT.

This chain links TRBV20-1 with TRBJ2-7, with D hard to call. Trimming removed 3 bases at V and 2 bases at J, with 8 bases between. The germline gives CDR1 DFQATT, CDR2 SNEGSKA (reference sequence). This CDR3 comprises 12 residues. The CDR3 coding sequence is TGCAGTGCTAGTACGGAAACCTACGAGCAGTACTTC. It translates to CSASTETYEQYF.